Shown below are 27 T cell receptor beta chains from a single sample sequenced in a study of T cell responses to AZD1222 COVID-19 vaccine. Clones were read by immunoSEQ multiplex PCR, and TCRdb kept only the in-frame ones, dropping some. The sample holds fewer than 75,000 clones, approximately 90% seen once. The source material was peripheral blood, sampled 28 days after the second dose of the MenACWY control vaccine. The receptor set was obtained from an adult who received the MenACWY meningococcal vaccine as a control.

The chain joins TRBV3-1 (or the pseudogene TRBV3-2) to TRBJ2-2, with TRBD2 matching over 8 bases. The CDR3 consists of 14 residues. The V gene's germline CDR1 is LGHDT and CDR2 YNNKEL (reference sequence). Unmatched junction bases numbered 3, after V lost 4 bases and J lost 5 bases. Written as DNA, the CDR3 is TGTGCCAGCAGCCCCGGGACTAGAACCGGGGAGCTGTTTTTT. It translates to CASSPGTRTGELFF.

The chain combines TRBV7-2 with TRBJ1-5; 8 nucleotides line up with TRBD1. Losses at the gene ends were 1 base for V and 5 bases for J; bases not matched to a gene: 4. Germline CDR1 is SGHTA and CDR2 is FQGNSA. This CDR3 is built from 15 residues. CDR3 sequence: CASSLEGTGDQPQHF. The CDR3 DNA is TGTGCCAGCAGCTTAGAAGGGACAGGCGATCAGCCCCAGCATTTT.

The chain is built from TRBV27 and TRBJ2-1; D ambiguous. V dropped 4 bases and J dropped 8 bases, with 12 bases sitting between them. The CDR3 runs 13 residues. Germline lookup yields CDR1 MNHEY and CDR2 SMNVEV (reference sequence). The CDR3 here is CASSSSLLDEQFF. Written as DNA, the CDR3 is TGTGCCAGCAGTTCTTCCCTTTTGGATGAGCAGTTCTTC.

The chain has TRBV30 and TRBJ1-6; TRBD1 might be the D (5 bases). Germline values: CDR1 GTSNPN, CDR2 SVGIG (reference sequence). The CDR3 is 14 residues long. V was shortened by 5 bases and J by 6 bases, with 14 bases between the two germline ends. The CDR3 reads CAWGVDSGNSPLHF. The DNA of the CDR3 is TGTGCCTGGGGGGTCGACAGTGGTAATTCACCCCTCCACTTT. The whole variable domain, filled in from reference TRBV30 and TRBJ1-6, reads SQTIHQWPATLVQPVGSPLSLECTVEGTSNPNLYWYRQAAGRGLQLLFYSVGIGQISSEVPQNLSASRPQDRQFILSSKKLLLSDSGFYLCAWGVDSGNSPLHFGNGTRLTVT.

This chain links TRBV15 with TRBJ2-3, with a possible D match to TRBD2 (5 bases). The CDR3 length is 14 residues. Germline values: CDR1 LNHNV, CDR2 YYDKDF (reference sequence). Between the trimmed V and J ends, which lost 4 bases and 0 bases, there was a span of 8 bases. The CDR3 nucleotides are TGTGCCACCAGCATTTGGACTAGCACAGATACGCAGTATTTT. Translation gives CATSIWTSTDTQYF.

CDR3 nucleotide sequence: TGTGCCACCAGTGACCCCTACAATGAGCAGTTCTTC. The encoded protein is CATSDPYNEQFF. This chain uses TRBV24-1 with TRBJ2-1; D is undetermined. Trimming pared 4 bases from V and 2 bases from J, leaving 2 bases between. CDR1 and CDR2 (germline): KGHDR, SFDVKD. This CDR3 is built from 12 residues.

The CDR3: CASSMVPHVNTEAFF. CDR3 in DNA: TGTGCCAGTAGTATGGTACCGCATGTGAACACTGAAGCTTTCTTT. The chain uses TRBV19 and TRBJ1-1; D uncertain. The CDR3 loop spans 15 amino acids. The germline gives CDR1 LNHDA, CDR2 SQIVND (reference sequence). The ends were cut back, 3 bases at V and 0 bases at J, with 11 bases in the middle.

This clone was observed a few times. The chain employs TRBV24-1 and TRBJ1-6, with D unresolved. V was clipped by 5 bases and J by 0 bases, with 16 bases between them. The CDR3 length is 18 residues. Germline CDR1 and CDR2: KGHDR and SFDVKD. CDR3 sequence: CATSAGELGGSYNSPLHF. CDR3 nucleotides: TGTGCCACCAGTGCTGGGGAACTGGGAGGCTCCTATAATTCACCCCTCCACTTT.

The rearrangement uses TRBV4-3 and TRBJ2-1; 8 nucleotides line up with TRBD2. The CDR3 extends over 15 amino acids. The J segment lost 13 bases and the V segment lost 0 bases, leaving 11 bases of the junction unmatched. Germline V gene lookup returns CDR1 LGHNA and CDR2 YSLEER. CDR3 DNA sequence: TGCGCCAGCAGCCAAGATAACGAGCGGGAGAAGGGTCAGTTCTTC. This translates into CASSQDNEREKGQFF.

CDR3 protein: CASSSRRQGAKTQYF. CDR3 in DNA: TGTGCCAGCAGCTCCAGGCGACAGGGGGCGAAGACCCAGTACTTC. The V call is TRBV5-8, the J call TRBJ2-5, with 10 positions matching TRBD1. The V segment lost 3 bases and the J segment 6 bases; nucleotides outside the gene matches: 8. This CDR3 is 15 amino acids long. CDR1 and CDR2 from the germline V gene are SGHTS and YDEGEE.

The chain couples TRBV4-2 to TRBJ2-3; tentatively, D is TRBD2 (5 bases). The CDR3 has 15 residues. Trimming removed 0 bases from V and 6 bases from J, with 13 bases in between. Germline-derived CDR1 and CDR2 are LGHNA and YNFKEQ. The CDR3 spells CASSQEASNTDTQYF. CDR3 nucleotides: TGTGCCAGCAGCCAAGAGGCTAGCAATACTGATACGCAGTATTTT.

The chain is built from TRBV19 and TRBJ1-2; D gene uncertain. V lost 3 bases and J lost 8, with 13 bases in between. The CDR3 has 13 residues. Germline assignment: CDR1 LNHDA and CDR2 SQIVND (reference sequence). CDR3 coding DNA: TGTGCCAGTAGTATTCGAAACAGTGGAGGCTACACCTTC. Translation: CASSIRNSGGYTF. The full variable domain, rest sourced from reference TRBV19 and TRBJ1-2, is DGGITQSPKYLFRKEGQNVTLSCEQNLNHDAMYWYRQDPGQGLRLIYYSQIVNDFQKGDIAEGYSVSREKKESFPLTVTSAQKNPTAFYLCASSIRNSGGYTFGSGTRLTVV.

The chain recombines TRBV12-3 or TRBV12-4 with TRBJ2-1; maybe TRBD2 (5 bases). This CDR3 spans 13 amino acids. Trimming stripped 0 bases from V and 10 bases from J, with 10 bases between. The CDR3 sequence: CASSLAGIKEQFF. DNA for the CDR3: TGTGCCAGCAGTTTAGCCGGGATAAAGGAGCAGTTCTTC.

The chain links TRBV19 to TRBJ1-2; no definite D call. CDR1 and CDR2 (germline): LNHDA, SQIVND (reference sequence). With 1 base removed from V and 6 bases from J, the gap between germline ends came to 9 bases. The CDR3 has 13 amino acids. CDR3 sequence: CASSIGTSNGYTF. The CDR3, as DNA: TGTGCCAGTAGTATAGGGACGTCTAATGGCTACACCTTC.

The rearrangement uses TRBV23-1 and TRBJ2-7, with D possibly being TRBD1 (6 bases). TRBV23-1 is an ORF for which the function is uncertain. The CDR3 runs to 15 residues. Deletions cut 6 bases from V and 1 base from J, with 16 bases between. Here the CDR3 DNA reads TGCGCCAGCAGCCCAGGGGACCACCCATCCTACGAGCAGTACTTC. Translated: CASSPGDHPSYEQYF.

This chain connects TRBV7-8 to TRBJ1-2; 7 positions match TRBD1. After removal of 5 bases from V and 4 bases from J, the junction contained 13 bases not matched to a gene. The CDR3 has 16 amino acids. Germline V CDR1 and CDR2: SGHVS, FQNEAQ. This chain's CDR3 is CASSPYPTGAPYGYTF. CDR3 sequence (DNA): TGTGCCAGCAGCCCCTACCCTACAGGGGCTCCCTATGGCTACACCTTC.

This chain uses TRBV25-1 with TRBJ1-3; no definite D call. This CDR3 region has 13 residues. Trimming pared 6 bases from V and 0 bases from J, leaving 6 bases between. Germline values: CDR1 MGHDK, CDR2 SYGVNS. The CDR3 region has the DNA TGTGCCAGCAGACGGTCCTCTGGAAACACCATATATTTT. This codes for CASRRSSGNTIYF.

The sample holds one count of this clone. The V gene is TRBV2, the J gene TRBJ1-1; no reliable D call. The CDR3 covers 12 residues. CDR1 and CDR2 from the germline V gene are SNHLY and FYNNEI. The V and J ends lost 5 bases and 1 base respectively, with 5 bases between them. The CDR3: CASSIGNTEAFF. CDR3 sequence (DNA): TGTGCCAGCAGTATCGGGAACACTGAAGCTTTCTTT.

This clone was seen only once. The CDR3 DNA sequence: TGTGCCACCAGCAGAGAGGAGGGGTTGAAAACACCCCTCCACTTT. It specifies CATSREEGLKTPLHF. The rearrangement links TRBV15 to TRBJ1-6; tentatively, D is TRBD1 (5 bases). Germline lookup yields CDR1 LNHNV and CDR2 YYDKDF (reference sequence). This CDR3 has 15 residues. The V and J ends lost 0 bases and 11 bases respectively, with 14 bases between them.

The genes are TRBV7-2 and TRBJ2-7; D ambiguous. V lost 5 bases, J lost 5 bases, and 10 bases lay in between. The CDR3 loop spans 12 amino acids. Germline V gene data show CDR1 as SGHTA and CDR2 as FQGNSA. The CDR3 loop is CASSPVRNEQYF. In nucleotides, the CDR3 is TGTGCCAGCAGCCCCGTCCGGAACGAGCAGTACTTC.

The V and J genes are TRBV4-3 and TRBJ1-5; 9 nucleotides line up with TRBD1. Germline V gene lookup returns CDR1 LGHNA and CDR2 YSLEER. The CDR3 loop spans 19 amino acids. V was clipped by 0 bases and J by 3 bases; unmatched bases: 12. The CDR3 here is CASSQDLPGRTGANQPQHF. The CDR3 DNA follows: TGCGCCAGCAGCCAAGATCTACCTGGGCGGACAGGGGCCAATCAGCCCCAGCATTTT.

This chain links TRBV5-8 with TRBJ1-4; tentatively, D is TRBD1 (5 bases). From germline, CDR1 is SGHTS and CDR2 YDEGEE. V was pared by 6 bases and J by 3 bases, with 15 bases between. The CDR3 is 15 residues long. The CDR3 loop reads CASNPRERSNEKLFF. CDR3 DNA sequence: TGTGCCAGCAATCCCAGGGAGCGATCTAATGAAAAACTGTTTTTT.

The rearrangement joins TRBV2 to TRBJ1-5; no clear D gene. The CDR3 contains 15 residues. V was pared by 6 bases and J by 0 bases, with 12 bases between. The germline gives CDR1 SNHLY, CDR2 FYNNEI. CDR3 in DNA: TGTGCCAGCAGGGCCCAGACTTATAGCAATCAGCCCCAGCATTTT. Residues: CASRAQTYSNQPQHF.

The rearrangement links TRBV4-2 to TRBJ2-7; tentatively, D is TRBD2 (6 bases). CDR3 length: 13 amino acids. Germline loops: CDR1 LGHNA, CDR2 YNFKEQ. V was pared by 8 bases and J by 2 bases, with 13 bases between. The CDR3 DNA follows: TGTGCCAGCCGGGAGAACGGGGCCTACGAGCAGTACTTC. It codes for CASRENGAYEQYF.

The CDR3, as DNA: TGTGCCAGCAGCCGCCCTAGCGGCAATACACCCGGGGAGCTGTTTTTT. Its protein is CASSRPSGNTPGELFF. This chain links TRBV5-4 with TRBJ2-2, with TRBD2 identical over 7 bases. Germline V CDR1 and CDR2: SGHNT, YYREEE (reference sequence). Losses at the gene ends were 4 bases for V and 6 bases for J; bases not matched to a gene: 12. The CDR3 sequence is 16 residues long. The variable domain in full, completed from reference TRBV5-4 and TRBJ2-2, reads ETGVTQSPTHLIKTRGQQVTLRCSSQSGHNTVSWYQQALGQGPQFIFQYYREEENGRGNFPPRFSGLQFPNYSSELNVNALELDDSALYLCASSRPSGNTPGELFFGEGSRLTVL.

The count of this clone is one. CDR3 coding DNA: TGTGCCAGCAGCTCCGGGACAGCCTATGGCTACACCTTC. Translating it yields CASSSGTAYGYTF. The rearrangement links TRBV7-2 to TRBJ1-2, with 7 bases aligning to TRBD1. The trim removed 4 bases at V and 4 bases at J, leaving 3 bases unmatched. This CDR3 spans 13 amino acids. Germline CDR1 SGHTA, CDR2 FQGNSA.

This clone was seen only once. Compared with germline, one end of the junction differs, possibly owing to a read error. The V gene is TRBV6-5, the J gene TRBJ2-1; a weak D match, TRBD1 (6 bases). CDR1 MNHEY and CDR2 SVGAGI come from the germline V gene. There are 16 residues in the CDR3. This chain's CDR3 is CASSHSTGSSYNEQFF. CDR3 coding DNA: TGTGCCAGCAGTCACTCAACAGGGAGCTCCTACAATGAGCAGTTCTTC.